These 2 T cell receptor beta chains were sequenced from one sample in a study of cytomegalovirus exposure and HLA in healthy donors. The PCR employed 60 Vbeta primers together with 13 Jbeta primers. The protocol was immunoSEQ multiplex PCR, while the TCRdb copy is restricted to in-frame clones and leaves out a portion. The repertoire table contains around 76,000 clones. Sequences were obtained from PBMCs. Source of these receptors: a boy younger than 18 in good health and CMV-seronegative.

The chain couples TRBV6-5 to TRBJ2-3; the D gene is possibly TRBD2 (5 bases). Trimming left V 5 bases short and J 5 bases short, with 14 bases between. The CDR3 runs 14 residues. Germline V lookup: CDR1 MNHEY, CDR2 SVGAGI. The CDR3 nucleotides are TGTGCCAGCAGTATATTCGGACGGGGAGATACGCAGTATTTT. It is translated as CASSIFGRGDTQYF.

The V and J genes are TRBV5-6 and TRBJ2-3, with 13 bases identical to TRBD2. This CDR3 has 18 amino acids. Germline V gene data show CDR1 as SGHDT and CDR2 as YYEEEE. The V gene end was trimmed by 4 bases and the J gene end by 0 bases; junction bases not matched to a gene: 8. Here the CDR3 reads CASSPTSGGPDSTDTQYF. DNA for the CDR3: TGTGCCAGCAGCCCGACTAGCGGGGGGCCGGATAGCACAGATACGCAGTATTTT.